The following is a T cell receptor beta chain sequence with its context. No antigen is known for it. The length of the CDR3 is 14 residues. In germline, CDR1 is MNHNY, CDR2 SVGAGI (reference sequence). The sample is drawn from a study of human CD8 memory T cell subsets. The study, taken as a whole, reports: Overlapping only minimally, the repertoires of stem-like memory and precursor exhausted T cells were largely separate from each other.

Investigators built TCR beta libraries using UMI-labeled 5' RACE. Authors' analysis steps: Across the sequenced material, each individual TCR beta library was found to contain somewhere between about 3,000 and 18,000 functional CDR3 beta clonotypes. TCRdb re-called the 5' RACE reads, yielding one record per CDR3 amino acid sequence without DNA. TCRdb's processing, not the authors', yielded these V and J calls. The table for this sample gives approximately 7,500 distinct CDR3 sequences. The V call is TRBV6-6, the J call TRBJ2-1; the TCRdb D gene call, TRBD1, has no DNA to confirm it. Material: CD8+ T cells from PBMCs. The clonotype originates from a human donor in good health. CDR3 amino acids: CASSFGQVPNEQFF.